One and the same sample provided the 21 T cell receptor beta chains below, sequenced in a study of cytomegalovirus exposure and HLA in healthy donors. With 60 Vbeta and 13 Jbeta primers, the PCR was carried out. Profiled with immunoSEQ multiplex PCR; TCRdb holds only in-frame clones, not every one. This table has 150,000 to 200,000 clones, 70% to 80% appearing once. The specimen sequenced was PBMCs. The receptors originated from a male donor in good health and CMV-seronegative.

The chain carries TRBV5-1 and TRBJ2-5; D is perhaps TRBD2 (5 bases). The DNA end lines up better with TRBJ2-7; the J call may be wrong. The germline gives CDR1 SGHRS, CDR2 YFSETQ. CDR3 size: 14 residues. The CDR3 region is CASSFSGNSYEQYF. The CDR3 DNA follows: TGCGCCAGCAGCTTCAGCGGAAACTCCTACGAGCAGTACTTC.

The chain joins TRBV21-1 to TRBJ2-7; no check of the table's D call, TRBD2, against the DNA was made. TRBV21-1 is tagged as a pseudogene. The CDR3 runs to 13 residues. The CDR3 sequence: CASPLAYRYEQYF. CDR3 DNA sequence: TGTGCCAGCCCCCTCGCCTACCGTTACGAGCAGTACTTC.

The rearrangement uses TRBV2 and TRBJ2-5, with TRBD1 identical over 8 bases. This CDR3 has 14 residues. V shed 9 bases, J shed 0 bases, and the junction held 6 bases outside the gene matches. Germline V gives CDR1 SNHLY, CDR2 FYNNEI. The CDR3 loop is CARTRQGNQETQYF. Written as DNA, the CDR3 is TGTGCCAGAACGAGACAGGGGAACCAAGAGACCCAGTACTTC. The full variable domain, completed using reference TRBV2 and TRBJ2-5, is EPEVTQTPSHQVTQMGQEVILRCVPISNHLYFYWYRQILGQKVEFLVSFYNNEISEKSEIFDDQFSVERPDGSNFTLKIRSTKLEDSAMYFCARTRQGNQETQYFGPGTRLLVL.

The chain links TRBV2 to TRBJ1-1; TRBD1 aligns across 9 bases. CDR1 and CDR2 (germline): SNHLY, FYNNEI. This CDR3 spans 14 amino acids. Trimming cost V 10 bases and J 6 bases; bases outside gene matches: 12. CDR3 in amino acids: CATGRGQGFPEAFF. CDR3 in DNA: TGTGCCACTGGTAGGGGACAGGGCTTCCCTGAAGCTTTCTTT.

This chain joins TRBV2 and TRBJ2-1, with 8 bases identical to TRBD1. V lost 4 bases to trimming and J lost 6 bases; unmatched junction nucleotides: 5. CDR3 length: 14 amino acids. CDR1 is SNHLY and CDR2 is FYNNEI in the germline V gene. DNA of the CDR3: TGTGCCAGCAGTGGGCAGGGGGCGGGCAATGAGCAGTTCTTC. It yields the protein CASSGQGAGNEQFF.

The J gene is TRBJ2-1, the V gene TRBV9, with 7 bases matching TRBD1. V lost 4 bases to trimming and J lost 4 bases; unmatched junction nucleotides: 5. The germline V gene encodes CDR1 SGDLS and CDR2 YYNGEE. The CDR3 totals 14 residues. The CDR3 reads CASSPRGTYNEQFF. The CDR3 DNA follows: TGTGCCAGCAGCCCCAGGGGGACATACAATGAGCAGTTCTTC.

This chain uses TRBV5-1 with TRBJ1-5; perhaps TRBD1 as D (6 bases). The CDR3 covers 14 residues. Germline CDR1 and CDR2: SGHRS and YFSETQ. The V gene lost 4 bases and the J gene lost 0 bases, with 8 bases spanning the gap. The CDR3 loop reads CASSPGVSNQPQHF. As DNA, the CDR3 is TGCGCCAGCAGCCCAGGGGTTAGCAATCAGCCCCAGCATTTT.

Comment on this clone: The sample contains more than one DNA sequence encoding this CDR3. This chain connects TRBV30 to TRBJ2-3, with TRBD1 matching 7 bases. The V gene's germline CDR1 is GTSNPN and CDR2 SVGIG (reference sequence). This CDR3 has 17 amino acids. The V gene end was trimmed by 1 base and the J gene end by 2 bases; junction bases not matched to a gene: 12. This CDR3 reads CAWSAGPGTDLTDTQYF. The CDR3 coding sequence is TGTGCCTGGAGTGCAGGCCCCGGGACAGACCTCACAGATACGCAGTATTTT.

This clone occurred a few times. The chain is built from TRBV6-5 and TRBJ1-5; 7 bases map to TRBD1. The germline gives CDR1 MNHEY, CDR2 SVGAGI. The CDR3 totals 15 residues. V shed 6 bases and J 2 bases; nucleotides not matched to a gene: 7. The CDR3 region has the DNA TGTGCCAGCAGCCTGACAGGGATCGGCAATCAGCCCCAGCATTTT. Amino acids: CASSLTGIGNQPQHF.

The V and J genes are TRBV28 and TRBJ2-7, with TRBD1 as a possible D gene (5 bases). The CDR3 has 14 amino acids. Germline V CDR1 and CDR2: MDHEN, SYDVKM. Trimming shortened V by 5 bases and J by 2 bases, and 13 bases separated the two germline ends. CDR3 amino acids: CASSAGDSPYEQYF. DNA of the CDR3: TGTGCCAGCAGTGCCGGAGACAGTCCCTACGAGCAGTACTTC.

The CDR3 loop reads CAWSVGGQAPEAFF. Here the CDR3 DNA reads TGTGCCTGGAGTGTCGGGGGACAGGCTCCCGAAGCTTTCTTT. The chain employs TRBV30 and TRBJ1-1; TRBD1 aligns across 8 bases. The CDR3 contains 14 residues. Germline-derived CDR1 and CDR2 are GTSNPN and SVGIG (reference sequence). Trimming cost V 0 bases and J 8 bases; bases outside gene matches: 8.

This chain joins TRBV9 and TRBJ2-2; 11 bases align to TRBD2. Trimming at V came to 4 bases and at J to 6 bases, leaving 8 bases not matched to a gene. CDR3 size: 16 residues. Germline V gene lookup returns CDR1 SGDLS and CDR2 YYNGEE. CDR3 DNA: TGTGCCAGCAGCCCCCGTGATAGCGGGAGGGCCGGGGAGCTGTTTTTT. Translating it yields CASSPRDSGRAGELFF.

The gene calls are TRBV5-1 and TRBJ2-2, with 12 bases that match TRBD2. This CDR3 contains 17 residues. The germline CDR1 and CDR2 sequences are SGHRS and YFSETQ. The trim removed 3 bases at V and 2 bases at J, leaving 5 bases unmatched. The CDR3 region is CASSSGTSGRNTGELFF. The CDR3 coding sequence is TGCGCCAGCAGCTCGGGGACTAGCGGGCGTAACACCGGGGAGCTGTTTTTT.

The V gene is TRBV7-9, the J gene TRBJ2-7, with 7 bases lining up with TRBD2. Germline CDR1 SEHNR, CDR2 FQNEAQ (reference sequence). The CDR3 length is 14 residues. Germline trimming cut 5 bases from V and 6 bases from J; bases unmatched to any gene: 10. The CDR3 DNA reads TGTGCCAGCAGCCCCCCGGGGGGACGGGTCGAGCAGTACTTC. It encodes CASSPPGGRVEQYF.

This sequence joins TRBV6-5 and TRBJ2-2; D is uncertain. Trimming removed 2 bases from V and 7 bases from J, with 8 bases in between. The CDR3 runs 13 residues. Germline V gene lookup returns CDR1 MNHEY and CDR2 SVGAGI. CDR3 residues: CASSYRSGGELFF. CDR3 nucleotides: TGTGCCAGCAGTTACCGGTCCGGCGGGGAGCTGTTTTTT.

This chain uses TRBV11-2 with TRBJ2-5, with TRBD1 as a possible D gene (6 bases). Germline V lookup: CDR1 SGHAT, CDR2 FQNNGV. This CDR3 has 14 amino acids. Trimming took 1 base from V and 5 from J, leaving 11 bases between them. The CDR3 region has the DNA TGTGCCAGCAGCTTAGTAAGGGGGACGGAGACCCAGTACTTC. Its translation: CASSLVRGTETQYF.

This rearrangement joins TRBV5-4 to TRBJ2-1; 11 nucleotides match TRBD2. Germline V gene data show CDR1 as SGHNT and CDR2 as YYREEE (reference sequence). The CDR3 totals 17 residues. With 3 bases clipped from V and 7 bases from J, the junction kept 12 bases outside the gene matches. This CDR3 reads CASSSASGRWSENEQFF. The CDR3 DNA reads TGTGCCAGCAGCTCAGCTAGCGGGAGGTGGAGTGAAAATGAGCAGTTCTTC.

This sequence joins TRBV10-3 and TRBJ2-5; 9 positions match TRBD2. V was pared by 0 bases and J by 4 bases, with 3 bases of the junction left unmatched. The CDR3 has 15 residues. Germline-derived CDR1 and CDR2 are ENHRY and SYGVKD. The CDR3 DNA follows: TGTGCCATCAGTGAGTCCCCAGCGGGAGGAGAGACCCAGTACTTC. It is translated as CAISESPAGGETQYF.

V usage is TRBV19 and J usage is TRBJ1-1, with 8 positions matching TRBD1. V lost 6 bases to trimming and J lost 10 bases; unmatched junction nucleotides: 4. The germline V gene encodes CDR1 LNHDA and CDR2 SQIVND (reference sequence). The CDR3 runs to 11 residues. The CDR3 nucleotides read TGTGCCAGTAGCGTAACAGGGGGAGCTTTCTTT. This codes for CASSVTGGAFF.

The rearrangement uses TRBV30 and TRBJ1-2; TRBD1 matches at 7 bases. Losses at the gene ends were 1 base for V and 6 bases for J; bases not matched to a gene: 2. Germline V lookup: CDR1 GTSNPN, CDR2 SVGIG (reference sequence). This CDR3 is built from 12 residues. In DNA form, the CDR3 reads TGTGCCTGGAGTGACAGGGGAAATGGCTACACCTTC. Its protein product is CAWSDRGNGYTF. Looking up the rest from reference TRBV30 and TRBJ1-2 gives the full variable domain: SQTIHQWPATLVQPVGSPLSLECTVEGTSNPNLYWYRQAAGRGLQLLFYSVGIGQISSEVPQNLSASRPQDRQFILSSKKLLLSDSGFYLCAWSDRGNGYTFGSGTRLTVV.

V and J are TRBV5-4 and TRBJ2-3; 14 bases are a match to TRBD2. The CDR3 loop spans 18 amino acids. The V gene end was trimmed by 4 bases and the J gene end by 4 bases; junction bases not matched to a gene: 11. Germline CDR1 is SGHNT and CDR2 is YYREEE (reference sequence). This CDR3 reads CASSPRGTSGSRSDTQYF. The CDR3 nucleotides are TGTGCCAGCAGCCCCAGAGGGACTAGCGGGAGTAGGTCAGATACGCAGTATTTT.